This entry is about one T cell receptor beta chain. The antigen this receptor binds is unknown. No qualities accompany the bases; no much larger clone lies one base away. The CDR3, cysteine through phenylalanine, is 16 amino acids long. Only CDR3 DNA is held: 48 bases, read in frame from base 1. CDR1 and CDR2, looked up from the germline V gene, are SGDLS and YYNGEE. V is clipped by 1 base and J by 3 bases, and the sequence between their germline boundaries is 16 bases long. Collaborating institutions collected whole blood in K2EDTA tubes following their own protocols. For TCRbeta analysis, collaborators shipped samples in one of three forms: frozen whole blood, isolated PBMCs, or DNA extracted from either of those sample types. This specimen belongs to a study of blood T cell repertoires in COVID-19 (dated by TCRdb to the early 2020s). Background on the whole study: Samples from collaborators originated in the United States, Italy and Spain and spanned both the acute and convalescent phases of COVID-19. The material from the prospective study consisted of cDNA or gDNA derived from T cells, B-cell-depleted T cells, or PBMCs. The dataset comprised deeply sampled blood TCRbeta repertoires from subjects exposed to, actively infected with, or recovered from COVID-19. The repertoires were made available in a free public database intended to serve as a resource for research on the immune response to SARS-CoV-2. Samples came from the ongoing ImmuneRACE study (first 160 participants) plus 1,254 subjects from 6 global collaborators. Sample metadata almost always included a de-identified subject ID, COVID-19 status, age in years and sex. HLA class I and class II types, where available, came from metadata supplied by the sample provider rather than from assay-based typing.

TCRbeta CDR3 regions were amplified from genomic DNA by means of the immunoSEQ Assay, a bias-controlled multiplex PCR. The source study handled its data this way. The number of nucleated cells in each sample was estimated from the amplification of reference gene primers within the assay. To quantify the absolute abundance of each unique TCRbeta CDR3 rearrangement, sequence reads were collapsed and filtered. For each sample, productive Simpson clonality was calculated by taking the square root of Simpson's diversity index across productive rearrangements. The source is immuneACCESS, and TCRdb retained only in-frame sequences with V and J called. Part of the clones is not carried over; for the studies checked, unresolved V genes explain less than half of this, and the remainder is unexplained. That table supplies the V and J calls and clone size; D and trimming were determined from the DNA. This sample gives about 240,000 clones in total; 80% to 90% of them show up just once. The ten largest make up 6.2% of the sample.

Overall study results and their limits: The quantity of clinical and demographic metadata differed by source and by participant and was supplied without curation.

This sequence uses TRBV9 and TRBJ2-5; D gene: possibly TRBD2, on 6 matching bases. This sequence originates from a man between 60 and 70 years old with acute or convalescent COVID-19. Material for sequencing was peripheral blood. In nucleotide form, the sequence is TGTGCCAGCAGCGTACTCCCATCGACTAGAAAAGAGACCCAGTACTTC. Its protein is CASSVLPSTRKETQYF.